The present entry profiles one T cell receptor beta chain with its context. Its matching antigen is unknown. The data were taken from a study of shared clonotypes between healthy human individuals. Study conclusions and caveats: It was expected that sequencing depth would affect clonotype sharing among donors. Naive subsets generally exceeded memory subsets in estimated richness.

Naive CD8 cells lacked CD45RO and underwent positive selection for CCR7, leaving out terminally differentiated effector memory CD45RA+ cells. Trimming stripped 4 bases from V and 0 bases from J, with 16 bases between. Germline V lookup: CDR1 SNHLY, CDR2 FYNNEI. This CDR3 region has 17 residues. Produced via immunoSEQ multiplex PCR; TCRdb's table is partial and in-frame only. The data show about 2.2 million clones, just over 90% seen once. The receptor comes from a man aged 18 to 29 in good health. Some clones in this sample may be carry-over from other donors' samples. This chain links TRBV2 with TRBJ1-3; a weak D match, TRBD1 (6 bases). The sample consisted of naive CD8+ T cells from PBMCs. Here the CDR3 reads CASSVNRAAGSGNTIYF. In nucleotides, the CDR3 is TGTGCCAGCAGTGTTAACAGGGCCGCAGGCTCTGGAAACACCATATATTTT.